These T cell receptor beta chains were read from a single sample in a study of T-cell reconstitution after alpha-beta-depleted transplantation in children. MiXCR, run by TCRdb on the PCR reads, gives a single entry per CDR3 protein. Here the sample spans some 500,000 distinct CDR3 sequences, 18% being singletons. Sequenced material: PBMCs from the stem cell graft donor, taken from the stem cell graft. Every receptor here comes from a human donor who donated a stem cell graft to a child with acute lymphoblastic leukemia. CDR3s include the opening cysteine and the closing phenylalanine or tryptophan. The D gene is left open where the match is weak. A row's size may be missing; if present it is once, few, many or a size class.

abundance | j_gene | d_gene | v_gene | CDR3aa | CDR3nt
- | TRBJ2-2 | - | TRBV12-3/TRBV12-4 | CASSSGRTGELFF | TGTGCCAGCAGCTCCGGACGTACCGGGGAGCTGTTTTTT
many | TRBJ2-3 | - | TRBV7-6 | CASSLKSGHTDTQYF | TGTGCCAGCAGCCTAAAATCGGGACACACAGATACGCAGTATTTT
- | TRBJ2-2 | - | TRBV6-1 | CASSEEQYTGELFF | TGTGCCAGCAGTGAAGAACAGTACACCGGGGAGCTGTTTTTT
- | TRBJ1-5 | - | TRBV9 | CASSVWGSNQPQHF | TGTGCCAGCAGCGTGTGGGGTAGCAATCAGCCCCAGCATTTT
many | TRBJ2-1 | - | TRBV11-2 | CASSLVRGSYNEQFF | TGTGCCAGCAGCTTGGTTCGGGGCTCCTACAATGAGCAGTTCTTC
- | TRBJ2-3 | TRBD2 | TRBV12-3/TRBV12-4 | CASSFFSGKGDTQYF | TGTGCCAGCAGTTTCTTTAGCGGGAAGGGAGATACGCAGTATTTT
- | TRBJ1-6 | - | TRBV5-1 | CASSQVQGSSPLHF | TGCGCCAGCAGCCAAGTACAGGGCTCTTCACCCCTCCACTTT
- | TRBJ1-5 | - | TRBV20-1 | CSTSEGAYSNQPQHF | TGCAGTACTTCTGAAGGGGCTTATAGCAATCAGCCCCAGCATTTT
- | TRBJ2-2 | TRBD2 | TRBV5-4 | CASSLVLAGGDTGELFF | TGTGCCAGCAGCTTGGTCCTAGCGGGAGGGGACACCGGGGAGCTGTTTTTT
- | TRBJ2-2 | TRBD2 | TRBV6-5 | CASVPSGVLGTGELFF | TGTGCCAGCGTTCCTAGCGGGGTTCTCGGCACCGGGGAGCTGTTTTTT
- | TRBJ2-1 | - | TRBV24-1 | CATSGLNSYNEQFF | TGTGCCACCAGTGGACTTAACTCCTACAATGAGCAGTTCTTC
few | TRBJ2-1 | TRBD1 | TRBV7-9 | CARYLPGQGVNEQFF | TGTGCCAGGTACTTACCGGGACAGGGAGTCAATGAGCAGTTCTTC
few | TRBJ2-5 | - | TRBV29-1 | CSVDTSYETQYF | TGCAGCGTTGATACGAGCTATGAGACCCAGTACTTC
- | TRBJ2-3 | - | TRBV7-2 | CASSLALPADTQYF | TGTGCCAGCAGCTTAGCCTTACCCGCGGATACGCAGTATTTT
- | TRBJ2-7 | - | TRBV12-3/TRBV12-4 | CASRQGGEQYF | TGTGCCAGCAGGCAGGGAGGCGAGCAGTACTTC
few | TRBJ1-2 | - | TRBV9 | CASSSLGGRVYGYTF | TGTGCCAGCAGCTCATTGGGGGGGCGGGTCTATGGCTACACCTTC
once | TRBJ2-7 | - | TRBV4-1 | CASSQLLASNTNEQYF | TGCGCCAGCAGCCAACTCTTGGCTAGCAACACGAACGAGCAGTACTTC
- | TRBJ2-7 | - | TRBV19 | CASSIGGYLSYEQYF | TGTGCCAGTAGTATAGGCGGGTACCTCTCCTACGAGCAGTACTTC
few | TRBJ1-2 | TRBD1 | TRBV20-1 | CSARDRQGTGGYTF | TGCAGTGCTAGAGATAGACAGGGGACGGGGGGCTACACCTTC
few | TRBJ2-7 | TRBD1 | TRBV5-1 | CASSLAQDRGDHEQYF | TGCGCCAGCAGCTTGGCCCAAGACAGGGGGGACCACGAGCAGTACTTC
few | TRBJ2-7 | - | TRBV3-1 | CASSQVSPYEQYF | TGTGCCAGCAGCCAAGTGAGTCCCTACGAGCAGTACTTC
- | TRBJ1-1 | - | TRBV27 | CASSPVMNTEAFF | TGTGCCAGCAGTCCGGTCATGAACACTGAAGCTTTCTTT
few | TRBJ1-5 | - | TRBV5-1 | CASSLEGANQPQHF | TGTGCCAGCAGCTTGGAAGGGGCTAATCAGCCCCAGCATTTT
- | TRBJ1-4 | TRBD1 | TRBV20-1 | CSARQGSGEKLFF | TGCAGTGCTCGACAGGGGTCCGGTGAAAAACTGTTTTTT
- | TRBJ2-2 | - | TRBV5-1 | CASSFGATNTGELFF | TGCGCCAGCAGCTTCGGTGCCACGAACACCGGGGAGCTGTTTTTT
- | TRBJ2-5 | - | TRBV7-9 | CASSSAEAPASETQYF | TGTGCCAGCAGCTCTGCTGAAGCGCCTGCGTCGGAGACCCAGTACTTC
few | TRBJ2-7 | TRBD2 | TRBV20-1 | CSAGSGRAGYEQYF | TGCAGTGCTGGTAGCGGGAGGGCCGGCTACGAGCAGTACTTC
- | TRBJ2-1 | - | TRBV15 | CATSIGQRAQEQFF | TGTGCCACCAGCATAGGACAGCGGGCTCAAGAGCAGTTCTTC
few | TRBJ2-7 | TRBD1 | TRBV10-2 | CASSEGTGGGDEQYF | TGCGCCAGCAGTGAGGGGACAGGGGGCGGAGACGAGCAGTACTTC
- | TRBJ1-1 | TRBD1 | TRBV10-2 | CASRDTGGRNTEAFF | TGCGCCAGCAGGGACACAGGGGGCAGGAACACTGAAGCTTTCTTT
few | TRBJ1-1 | - | TRBV5-1 | CASSAGQAFF | TGCGCCAGCAGCGCCGGACAAGCTTTCTTT
- | TRBJ1-5 | TRBD1 | TRBV20-1 | CSAVERTGGNQPQHF | TGTAGTGCCGTAGAGAGGACAGGGGGCAATCAGCCCCAGCATTTT
- | TRBJ1-2 | - | TRBV4-1 | CASSFGSVGGYGYTF | TGCGCCAGCAGCTTCGGATCGGTAGGCGGGTATGGCTACACCTTC
- | TRBJ2-7 | - | TRBV12-3/TRBV12-4 | CASSVSGVSSYEQYF | TGTGCCAGCAGCGTCTCGGGGGTAAGCTCCTACGAGCAGTACTTC
many | TRBJ2-7 | - | TRBV9 | CASSQGSYYEQYF | TGTGCCAGCAGCCAAGGGTCCTACTACGAGCAGTACTTC
- | TRBJ2-3 | TRBD1 | TRBV5-1 | CASSLSNWVRGSTRTDTQYF | TGCGCCAGCAGCTTGAGTAATTGGGTCAGGGGGTCCACTAGGACAGATACGCAGTATTTT
few | TRBJ2-3 | - | TRBV12-3/TRBV12-4 | CASSWGAGRTDTQYF | TGTGCCAGCAGTTGGGGGGCCGGGCGCACAGATACGCAGTATTTT
few | TRBJ2-2 | - | TRBV12-3/TRBV12-4 | CASSRVGVTGELFF | TGTGCCAGCAGCCGAGTGGGGGTCACCGGGGAGCTGTTTTTT
few | TRBJ2-7 | TRBD1 | TRBV27 | CASSFLRTGGGEQYF | TGTGCCAGCAGTTTCCTAAGGACAGGGGGTGGAGAGCAGTACTTC
few | TRBJ2-7 | TRBD2 | TRBV7-8 | CASSLRRTSGDYEQYF | TGTGCCAGCAGCTTAAGGAGGACTAGCGGGGACTACGAGCAGTACTTC
- | TRBJ2-6 | TRBD1 | TRBV5-1 | CASSREQGFGANVLTF | TGCGCCAGCAGCCGGGAACAGGGGTTCGGGGCCAACGTCCTGACTTTC
few | TRBJ2-5 | TRBD1 | TRBV5-1 | CASSHGQGGETQYF | TGCGCCAGCAGCCACGGACAGGGGGGGGAGACCCAGTACTTC
few | TRBJ1-5 | - | TRBV6-2/TRBV6-3 | CASSYRVIFSNQPQHF | TGTGCCAGCAGTTATAGGGTCATTTTTAGCAATCAGCCCCAGCATTTT
- | TRBJ2-1 | TRBD2 | TRBV18 | CASSPPVAGVSNEQFF | TGTGCCAGCTCACCCCCGGTAGCGGGAGTAAGCAATGAGCAGTTCTTC
- | TRBJ2-7 | - | TRBV10-3 | CAISGESYEQYF | TGTGCCATCAGTGGTGAGTCCTACGAGCAGTACTTC
- | TRBJ2-1 | - | TRBV14 | CASSQALDYNEQFF | TGTGCCAGCAGCCAAGCTCTAGATTACAATGAGCAGTTCTTC
few | TRBJ2-7 | - | TRBV3-1 | CASSQDVGYEQYF | TGTGCCAGCAGCCAAGATGTGGGTTACGAGCAGTACTTC